The clone carrying this TCR beta chain was recorded a few times. What it binds is unknown. Compared with germline, one end of the junction differs, possibly owing to a read error. The germline CDR1 and CDR2 sequences are LGHNA and YSLEER. The length of the CDR3 is 20 residues. These data originate in a study of response to subunit inactivated influenza vaccine. Via MiXCR, TCRdb re-called the RT-PCR reads, giving one row per CDR3 protein. The sample has under 750,000 distinct CDR3 sequences, around 11% seen once. Study-level findings and limits: Authors suggested seasonal influenza vaccinations each recruit few new T cells.

This TCR was sampled from a middle-aged man who received an inactivated influenza vaccine. The sample consisted of PBMCs from blood, taken on the day of vaccination. The V gene is TRBV4-3, the J gene TRBJ2-3; TRBD1 matches at 9 bases. CDR3 DNA: TGCGCCAGCAGCCAAGAAACACCCGGGACAGGGAGCCAAATGACAGTTACGCAGTATTTT. Amino acids: CASSQETPGTGSQMTVTQYF.